This T cell receptor beta chain was recorded in a study of cytomegalovirus exposure and HLA in healthy donors. 13 Jbeta primers and 60 Vbeta primers were used for the PCR. The protocol was immunoSEQ multiplex PCR, while the TCRdb copy is restricted to in-frame clones and leaves out a portion. In total, the table holds roughly 120,000 clones. The CDR3 spans 12 residues. CDR1 is MNHEY, CDR2 SMNVEV, per germline (reference sequence). The ends were cut back, 7 bases at V and 4 bases at J, with 10 bases in the middle. The V call is TRBV27, the J call TRBJ1-2; D ambiguous. The TCR comes from a man under 40 in good health and CMV-seronegative. Sequences were obtained from PBMCs. CDR3 DNA: TGTGCCAGCAAGAACAGTTTCTATGGCTACACCTTC. Translating gives CASKNSFYGYTF.